Listed below are T cell receptor beta chains from one sample, sequenced in a study of shared clonotypes between healthy human individuals. TCRdb's copy holds only in-frame clones and misses some; the assay was immunoSEQ multiplex PCR. The sample carries roughly 330,000 clones, roughly 70% recorded once. Sequenced input: memory CD4+ T cells sorted from blood. The receptors shown here come from a man younger than 45 in good health. Each CDR3 is given with its conserved first and last residue. Fields, in order: CDR3 protein, CDR3 DNA, clone size, D gene, J gene, V gene. The D gene is left open where the match is weak. Clone size is shown for a subset of rows, as once, few, many or a class of expanded clone.

CDR3aa: CASSLDRGRGQPQHF
CDR3nt: TGTGCCAGCTCCCTGGACAGGGGGCGAGGGCAGCCCCAGCATTTT
abundance: .
d_gene: TRBD1
j_gene: TRBJ1-5
v_gene: TRBV18

CDR3aa: CASSQGDQPQHF
CDR3nt: TGTGCCAGCAGCCAAGGCGATCAGCCCCAGCATTTT
abundance: .
d_gene: .
j_gene: TRBJ1-5
v_gene: TRBV4-2

CDR3aa: CASSPGTGGTDTQYF
CDR3nt: TGCGCCAGCAGCCCAGGGACAGGGGGCACAGATACGCAGTATTTT
abundance: .
d_gene: TRBD1
j_gene: TRBJ2-3
v_gene: TRBV5-1

CDR3aa: CASSIRTGYNEQFF
CDR3nt: TGTGCCAGTAGTATACGGACAGGATACAATGAGCAGTTCTTC
abundance: .
d_gene: TRBD1
j_gene: TRBJ2-1
v_gene: TRBV19

CDR3aa: CASTRGEGANVLTF
CDR3nt: TGTGCCAGCACTCGGGGGGAAGGGGCCAACGTCCTGACTTTC
abundance: .
d_gene: TRBD2
j_gene: TRBJ2-6
v_gene: TRBV2

CDR3aa: CASRQDSYQPQHF
CDR3nt: TGTGCCAGTCGACAGGACTCTTATCAGCCCCAGCATTTT
abundance: .
d_gene: .
j_gene: TRBJ1-5
v_gene: TRBV6-6

CDR3aa: CASSERASGANVLTF
CDR3nt: TGTGCCAGCAGTGAACGTGCCTCTGGGGCCAACGTCCTGACTTTC
abundance: .
d_gene: .
j_gene: TRBJ2-6
v_gene: TRBV6-1

CDR3aa: CASSVTGGTYGYTF
CDR3nt: TGTGCCAGCAGCGTGACAGGGGGTACCTATGGCTACACCTTC
abundance: .
d_gene: TRBD1
j_gene: TRBJ1-2
v_gene: TRBV9

CDR3aa: CASSLLSWGYKPPYGYTF
CDR3nt: TGTGCCAGCAGTTTACTCTCATGGGGTTACAAGCCACCCTATGGCTACACCTTC
abundance: many
d_gene: .
j_gene: TRBJ1-2
v_gene: TRBV28

CDR3aa: CASSLGRPVVEQYF
CDR3nt: TGTGCCAGCAGCTTAGGTAGACCCGTAGTCGAGCAGTACTTC
abundance: .
d_gene: .
j_gene: TRBJ2-7
v_gene: TRBV13

CDR3aa: CASSVAEAPTLHF
CDR3nt: TGTGCCAGCAGCGTAGCGGAGGCTCCCACCCTCCACTTC
abundance: .
d_gene: .
j_gene: TRBJ2-4
v_gene: TRBV9

CDR3aa: CASSHGGYQETQYF
CDR3nt: TGTGCCAGCAGCCATGGCGGGTACCAAGAGACCCAGTACTTC
abundance: .
d_gene: .
j_gene: TRBJ2-5
v_gene: TRBV7-2

CDR3aa: CASTLGGGQPQHF
CDR3nt: TGTGCCAGCACCCTCGGGGGGGGGCAGCCCCAGCATTTT
abundance: few
d_gene: .
j_gene: TRBJ1-5
v_gene: TRBV6-6

CDR3aa: CASSSGANSYEQYF
CDR3nt: TGTGCCAGCAGTTCGGGAGCAAACTCCTACGAGCAGTACTTC
abundance: few
d_gene: .
j_gene: TRBJ2-7
v_gene: TRBV6-5

CDR3aa: CASKGGAGLSYEQYF
CDR3nt: TGTGCCAGCAAGGGGGGAGCGGGCCTCTCCTACGAGCAGTACTTC
abundance: .
d_gene: .
j_gene: TRBJ2-7
v_gene: TRBV6-6

CDR3aa: CASSEPPGQTRDEQYF
CDR3nt: TGTGCCAGCAGTGAACCCCCGGGACAGACTAGGGACGAGCAGTACTTC
abundance: .
d_gene: .
j_gene: TRBJ2-7
v_gene: TRBV25-1

CDR3aa: CASSPGATNNQPQHF
CDR3nt: TGCGCCAGCAGCCCTGGGGCTACGAACAATCAGCCCCAGCATTTT
abundance: .
d_gene: .
j_gene: TRBJ1-5
v_gene: TRBV4-1

CDR3aa: CASSVAGSNQPQHF
CDR3nt: TGTGCCAGCAGTGTGGCAGGTAGCAATCAGCCCCAGCATTTT
abundance: .
d_gene: .
j_gene: TRBJ1-5
v_gene: TRBV25-1

CDR3aa: CASSLPRGVGGAFF
CDR3nt: TGTGCCAGCAGCTTGCCCCGGGGAGTTGGTGGAGCTTTCTTT
abundance: .
d_gene: .
j_gene: TRBJ1-1
v_gene: TRBV5-5

CDR3aa: CASSEARLNTEAFF
CDR3nt: TGTGCCAGCAGTGAAGCGCGGCTGAACACTGAAGCTTTCTTT
abundance: .
d_gene: .
j_gene: TRBJ1-1
v_gene: TRBV2

CDR3aa: CASSPEINQPQHF
CDR3nt: TGTGCCAGCAGTCCTGAGATTAATCAGCCCCAGCATTTT
abundance: .
d_gene: .
j_gene: TRBJ1-5
v_gene: TRBV6-1

CDR3aa: CATTDSRGEKLFF
CDR3nt: TGTGCCACGACGGACAGCCGGGGGGAAAAACTGTTTTTT
abundance: many
d_gene: .
j_gene: TRBJ1-4
v_gene: TRBV5-4

CDR3aa: CAISETGPYGYTF
CDR3nt: TGTGCCATCAGTGAAACAGGGCCATATGGCTACACCTTC
abundance: .
d_gene: .
j_gene: TRBJ1-2
v_gene: TRBV10-3

CDR3aa: CASSQDRLSSGANVLTF
CDR3nt: TGCGCCAGCAGCCAAGATAGGTTATCCTCTGGGGCCAACGTCCTGACTTTC
abundance: .
d_gene: .
j_gene: TRBJ2-6
v_gene: TRBV4-3

CDR3aa: CASSLLPSRGEQFF
CDR3nt: TGTGCCAGCAGCTTACTTCCCTCTCGCGGGGAGCAGTTCTTC
abundance: medium-sized
d_gene: .
j_gene: TRBJ2-1
v_gene: TRBV7-2

CDR3aa: CASSPRGRTEAFF
CDR3nt: TGTGCCAGCAGTCCCCGGGGGAGGACTGAAGCTTTCTTT
abundance: .
d_gene: .
j_gene: TRBJ1-1
v_gene: TRBV27

CDR3aa: CASSSVSGANVLTF
CDR3nt: TGTGCCAGCAGTTCCGTCTCTGGGGCCAACGTCCTGACTTTC
abundance: .
d_gene: .
j_gene: TRBJ2-6
v_gene: TRBV6-1

CDR3aa: CARSLSLSYPERSSYEQYF
CDR3nt: TGTGCCAGAAGCTTATCCCTCTCGTATCCGGAGCGAAGCTCCTACGAGCAGTACTTC
abundance: .
d_gene: .
j_gene: TRBJ2-7
v_gene: TRBV5-3

CDR3aa: CASSGRRNRAPEAFF
CDR3nt: TGTGCCAGCAGCGGTCGGAGGAACCGGGCTCCTGAAGCTTTCTTT
abundance: many
d_gene: .
j_gene: TRBJ1-1
v_gene: TRBV7-2

CDR3aa: CASSQGTEYGYTF
CDR3nt: TGTGCCAGCAGCCAAGGGACTGAGTATGGCTACACCTTC
abundance: few
d_gene: .
j_gene: TRBJ1-2
v_gene: TRBV7-3

CDR3aa: CATTREGGTDTQYF
CDR3nt: TGTGCCACGACTAGGGAGGGGGGGACAGATACGCAGTATTTT
abundance: .
d_gene: .
j_gene: TRBJ2-3
v_gene: TRBV10-3

CDR3aa: CASSPRAGRNQPQHF
CDR3nt: TGCGCCAGCAGCCCCCGGGCAGGGCGGAATCAGCCCCAGCATTTT
abundance: .
d_gene: .
j_gene: TRBJ1-5
v_gene: TRBV5-1